This TCR beta chain was sequenced for a study of cytotoxic CD8 clonotypes in ibrutinib-treated CLL. The CDR3 is 13 residues long. Germline V gene sequence: CDR1 LGHNA, CDR2 YSLEER. The V gene end was trimmed by 4 bases and the J gene end by 4 bases; junction bases not matched to a gene: 3. TCRdb keeps only in-frame clones here, not all; method: immunoSEQ multiplex PCR. The data contain hundreds of thousands of clones, about three quarters of them singletons. Sample: PBMCs, taken after 24 months of ibrutinib treatment. This sequence joins TRBV4-3 and TRBJ2-7, with 8 nucleotides matching TRBD2. This receptor was identified in a human donor with chronic lymphocytic leukemia. The CDR3 loop is CASSPSGGYEQYF. In DNA, the CDR3 is TGCGCCAGCAGCCCGAGCGGGGGATACGAGCAGTACTTC.